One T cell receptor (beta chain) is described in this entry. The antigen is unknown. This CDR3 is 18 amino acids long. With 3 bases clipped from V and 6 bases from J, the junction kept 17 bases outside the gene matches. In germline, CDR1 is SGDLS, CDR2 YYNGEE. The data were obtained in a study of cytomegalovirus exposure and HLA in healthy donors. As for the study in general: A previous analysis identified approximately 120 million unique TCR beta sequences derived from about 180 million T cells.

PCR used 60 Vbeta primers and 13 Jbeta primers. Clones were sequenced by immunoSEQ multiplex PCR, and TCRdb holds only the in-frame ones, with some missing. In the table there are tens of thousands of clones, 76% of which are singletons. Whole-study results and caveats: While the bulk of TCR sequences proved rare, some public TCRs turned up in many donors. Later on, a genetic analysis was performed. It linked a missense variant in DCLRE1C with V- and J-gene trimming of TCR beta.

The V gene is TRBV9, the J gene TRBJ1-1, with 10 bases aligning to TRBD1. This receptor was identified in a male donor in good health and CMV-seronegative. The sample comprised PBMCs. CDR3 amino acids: CASSDSPWTGQGDSEAFF. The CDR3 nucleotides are TGTGCCAGCAGCGATTCCCCTTGGACAGGACAGGGGGATTCTGAAGCTTTCTTT.